This T cell receptor (beta chain) was identified during a study of radiation and T cells in renal cell carcinoma. Study-wide points: Pretreatment tumor biopsies were lacking, so baseline clonotypes are unknown.

Time point described: blood 4 weeks post-SBRT, at nephrectomy. The treatment: 15 Gy SBRT to primary tumor, nephrectomy 4 weeks later. Nephrectomy followed 15 Gy stereotactic body radiation by 4 weeks. Serial blood draws occurred at baseline and 2 and 4 weeks post-SBRT. Clones were sequenced by immunoSEQ multiplex PCR, and TCRdb holds only the in-frame ones, with some missing. The sample includes about 170,000 clones, roughly 90% of them seen just once. Points on this clone: Its antigen is undetermined.

V lost 7 bases, J lost 8 bases, and 17 bases lay in between. The CDR3 is made up of 13 amino acids. Germline V gene sequence: CDR1 ENHRY, CDR2 SYGVKD. V and J are TRBV10-3 and TRBJ1-1; D is perhaps TRBD1 (6 bases). This clonotype was obtained from a woman in her forties or fifties with renal cell carcinoma. The sequencing here drew on blood, taken from a patient whose treatment included radiotherapy and nephrectomy. CDR3 residues: CAITKNDRSEAFF. DNA of the CDR3: TGTGCCATCACCAAAAACGACAGGTCAGAAGCTTTCTTT.